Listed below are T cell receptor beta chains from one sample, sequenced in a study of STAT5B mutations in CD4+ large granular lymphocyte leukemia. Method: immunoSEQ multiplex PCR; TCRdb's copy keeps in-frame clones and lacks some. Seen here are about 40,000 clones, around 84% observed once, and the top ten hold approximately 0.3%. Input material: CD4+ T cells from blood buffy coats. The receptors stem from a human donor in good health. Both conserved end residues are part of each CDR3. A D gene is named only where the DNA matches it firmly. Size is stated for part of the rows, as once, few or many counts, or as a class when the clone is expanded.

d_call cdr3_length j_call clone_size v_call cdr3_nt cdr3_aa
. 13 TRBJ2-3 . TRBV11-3 TGTGCCAGCAGCTTAAATGGGGGAGATACGCAGTATTTT CASSLNGGDTQYF
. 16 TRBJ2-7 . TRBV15 TGTGCCACCAGCCCTAGATATAGCGATCATTTCTACGAGCAGTACTTC CATSPRYSDHFYEQYF
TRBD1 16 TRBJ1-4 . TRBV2 TGTGCCAGCAGCGAAAGGACAGGGGGAGCGGGGGGGGAACTGTTTTTT CASSERTGGAGGELFF
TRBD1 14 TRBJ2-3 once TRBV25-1 TGTGCCAGCAGTGTAGGACAGGGAGGAGATACGCAGTATTTT CASSVGQGGDTQYF
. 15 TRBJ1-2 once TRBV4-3 TGCGCCAGCAGCCAAGAGGCAGCCAAGGGGTATGGCTACACCTTC CASSQEAAKGYGYTF
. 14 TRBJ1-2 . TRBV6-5 TGTGCCAGCACCGCCTGGGGAGGAAACTATGGCTACACCTTC CASTAWGGNYGYTF
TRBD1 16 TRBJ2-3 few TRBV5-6 TGTGCCAGCAGCCAAGGACAGGGGGCTTCCACAGATACGCAGTATTTT CASSQGQGASTDTQYF
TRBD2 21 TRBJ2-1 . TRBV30 TGTGCCTGGAGTAGACCCACTCACATACTCCTTAGCGGGAGCTCCTACAATGAGCAGTTCTTC CAWSRPTHILLSGSSYNEQFF
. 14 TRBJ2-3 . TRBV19 TGTGCCAGTAGTATTCGGGGCCGGACAGATACGCAGTATTTT CASSIRGRTDTQYF
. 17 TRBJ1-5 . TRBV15 TGTGCCACCAGCAGAGAAAAGCCGGGACAAGGCAATCAGCCCCAGCATTTT CATSREKPGQGNQPQHF
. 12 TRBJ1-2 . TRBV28 TGTGCCAGCAGTTTAGCTAACTATGGCTACACCTTC CASSLANYGYTF
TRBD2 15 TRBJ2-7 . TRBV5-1 TGCGCCAGCGGGGGGGTCGGACTTCGGACCTACGAGCAGTACTTC CASGGVGLRTYEQYF
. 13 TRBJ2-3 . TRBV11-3 TGTGCCAGCAGCCCCGCGAGCACAGATACGCAGTATTTT CASSPASTDTQYF
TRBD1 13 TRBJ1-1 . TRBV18 TGTGCCAGCTCAGCAACAGGGGGCACTGAAGCTTTCTTT CASSATGGTEAFF
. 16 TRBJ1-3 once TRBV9 TGTGCCAGCAGCGTAGGTTCAGGTGACTCTGGAAACACCATATATTTT CASSVGSGDSGNTIYF
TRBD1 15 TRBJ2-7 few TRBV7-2 TGTGCCAGCAGCTTCGACAGGGGAGGACACTACGAGCAGTACTTC CASSFDRGGHYEQYF
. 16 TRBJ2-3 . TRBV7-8 TGTGCCAGCAGCTTAGCGCTACGGACTAGCACAGATACGCAGTATTTT CASSLALRTSTDTQYF
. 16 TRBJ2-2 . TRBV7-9 TGTGCCAGCAGCGGCGGAGGCGGTTTTACGACCGGGGAGCTGTTTTTT CASSGGGGFTTGELFF
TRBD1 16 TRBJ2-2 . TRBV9 TGTGCCAGCAGCGTAGTTAAGGGGGCGGGCACCGGGGAGCTGTTTTTT CASSVVKGAGTGELFF
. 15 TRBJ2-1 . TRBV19 TGTGCCAGTAGGGAAGACACCGCGAGTTACAATGAGCAGTTCTTC CASREDTASYNEQFF
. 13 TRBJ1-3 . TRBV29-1 TGCAGCGTTGGGGAACCCTCTGGAAACACCATATATTTT CSVGEPSGNTIYF
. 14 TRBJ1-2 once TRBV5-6 TGTGCCAGCAGCTTGTATTCAGGGGCCTATGGCTACACCTTC CASSLYSGAYGYTF
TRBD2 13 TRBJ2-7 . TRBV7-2 TGTGCCAGCAGCTCACTAGCGGGGGTCGAGCAGTACTTC CASSSLAGVEQYF
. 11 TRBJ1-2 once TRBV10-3 TGTGCCATCAGTGAGTCCTTAGGCTACACCTTC CAISESLGYTF
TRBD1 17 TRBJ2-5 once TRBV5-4 TGTGCCAGCAGCTTGGAGGGGGGTGCAGGGGGCAAAGAGACCCAGTACTTC CASSLEGGAGGKETQYF
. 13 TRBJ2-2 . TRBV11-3 TGTGCCAGCGCTAGGGTTTCCACCGGGGAGCTGTTTTTT CASARVSTGELFF
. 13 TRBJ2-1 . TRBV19 TGTGCCAGTAGTCCATCAAAGTACAATGAGCAGTTCTTC CASSPSKYNEQFF